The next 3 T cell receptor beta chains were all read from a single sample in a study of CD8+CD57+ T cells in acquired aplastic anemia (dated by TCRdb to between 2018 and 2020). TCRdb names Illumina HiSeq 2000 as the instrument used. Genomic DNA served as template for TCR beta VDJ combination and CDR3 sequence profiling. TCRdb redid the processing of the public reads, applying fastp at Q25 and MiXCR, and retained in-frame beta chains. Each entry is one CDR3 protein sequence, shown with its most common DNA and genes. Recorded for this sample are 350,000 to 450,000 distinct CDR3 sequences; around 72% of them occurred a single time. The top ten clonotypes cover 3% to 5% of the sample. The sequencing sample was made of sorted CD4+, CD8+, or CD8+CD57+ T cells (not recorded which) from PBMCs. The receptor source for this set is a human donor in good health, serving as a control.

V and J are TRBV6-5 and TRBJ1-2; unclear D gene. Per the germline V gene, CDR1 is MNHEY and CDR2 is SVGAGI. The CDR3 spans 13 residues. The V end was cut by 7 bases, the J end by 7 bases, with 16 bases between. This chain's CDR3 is CASKRLGSSGYTF. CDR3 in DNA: TGTGCCAGCAAGCGCCTGGGGAGTAGTGGCTACACCTTC.

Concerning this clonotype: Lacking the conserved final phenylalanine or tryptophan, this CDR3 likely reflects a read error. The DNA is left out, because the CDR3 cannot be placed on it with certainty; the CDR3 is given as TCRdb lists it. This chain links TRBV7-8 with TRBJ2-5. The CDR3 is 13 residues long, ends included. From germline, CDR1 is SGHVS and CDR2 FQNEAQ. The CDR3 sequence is CASSLANYGYTFG.

Written as DNA, the CDR3 is TGTGCCAGTAGTATAGACAGTTATAATTCACCCCTCCACTTT. Encoded protein: CASSIDSYNSPLHF. The chain has TRBV19 and TRBJ1-6; D unclear. The CDR3 length is 14 residues. In germline, CDR1 is LNHDA, CDR2 SQIVND (reference sequence). V shed 0 bases and J shed 4 bases, with 4 bases lying between them.